A selection of T cell receptor beta chains follows, all from one sample in a study of shared clonotypes between healthy human individuals. Assay: immunoSEQ multiplex PCR; the TCRdb copy retains only in-frame clones and omits some. The sample has about 380,000 clones; 96% are singletons. The specimen sequenced was memory CD8+ T cells sorted from blood. These receptor sequences come from a young man in good health. The conserved cysteine and the conserved F or W are not part of the CDR3 here.

cdr3_aa	v_call
ASSLTSGSYNEQF	TRBV4-1
AWSVQGISDTQY	TRBV30
ASSPQGTGNTIY	TRBV18
ASSQVDRTYGYT	TRBV4-1
ASSVGLDPPYEQY	TRBV9
ASRVSHGGYT	TRBV28
ASSSRGTNYGYT	TRBV27
ASSGLPPDTQY	TRBV6-1
SASSQTQY	TRBV20-1
ASSQDASGPPDYYNEQF	TRBV4-2
ASSVGAGTYEQY	TRBV9
ASSLAGGGYEQY	TRBV7-8
AWDLGSFSSGNTIY	TRBV30
ASSRGANYGYT	TRBV6-5
ASGLLAGGYEQY	TRBV6-1
ASSQPVTGAMNTEAF	TRBV4-2
ASSEQTRIPTDTQY	TRBV9
AWSTTGTRLNEQY	TRBV30
ALSRAGSSTDTQY	TRBV5-4
ASRKTGREYEQY	TRBV27
ASRGLAAREQY	TRBV6-1
ATTRGETQY	TRBV6-1
ASRPELSSYNEQF	TRBV6-6
ASSLAPGGEYQPQH	TRBV5-1
ASSLAGGTYNEQF	TRBV11-3
ASNPGGTANTEAF	TRBV16
ASSLGQGANTEAF	TRBV7-8
AIGTSGSHEQF	TRBV6-1
ASSRGRGDEQF	TRBV6-4
ASSPPTGQGANVLT	TRBV18
ASSTGLGTEAF	TRBV28
ASSEEETQY	TRBV2
ASSAKSGGADEQY	TRBV9
ASSRGPGLAYEQY	TRBV4-2
ASSYSKWVPYGYT	TRBV6-5
ASSDTAGQSYEQY	TRBV6-4
ASSLVGRSGGYT	TRBV5-6
ASSYGGGQVETQY	TRBV6-6
ATSRPGAVTDTQY	TRBV15
ASSAQGAHEQY	TRBV6-1
ASTHGRRPLYEQY	TRBV28
ASSYTSGSYNEQF	TRBV27
ASSQARTRNTGELF	TRBV27
ASSIRGGAKNIQY	TRBV19